The 26 T cell receptor beta chains presented below share a single source sample, sequenced in a study of response to subunit inactivated influenza vaccine. MiXCR was run by TCRdb on the RT-PCR reads, yielding one entry per CDR3 protein. The table lists approximately 730,000 distinct CDR3 sequences, 11% to 15% of them singletons. The sequences come from PBMCs from blood, collected 14 to 15 days before vaccination. These receptors were collected from a man aged 50 or older who received an inactivated influenza vaccine.

The J gene is TRBJ2-1, the V gene TRBV12-3 or TRBV12-4; D is uncertain. V lost 3 bases to trimming and J lost 4 bases, with 7 bases between them. CDR3 length: 13 amino acids. CDR3 bases: TGTGCCAGCAGTTTTCCGAATTACAATGAGCAGTTCTTC. Protein: CASSFPNYNEQFF.

The chain employs TRBV4-2 and TRBJ1-2, with D uncertain. The V end was cut by 0 bases, the J end by 1 base, with 12 bases between. The germline CDR1 and CDR2 sequences are LGHNA and YNFKEQ. The CDR3 covers 16 residues. The CDR3 region is CASSQDGGYDNYGYTF. Written as DNA, the CDR3 is TGTGCCAGCAGCCAAGATGGTGGCTACGATAACTATGGCTACACCTTC.

V gene TRBV29-1 combines with J gene TRBJ2-2; 13 positions agree with TRBD2. J gave up 8 bases and V 4 bases, and 1 base lay outside the gene matches. Germline CDR1 reads SQVTM; CDR2 reads ANQGSEA. There are 13 residues in the CDR3. This chain's CDR3 is CSVATSGRGELFF. The DNA of the CDR3 is TGCAGCGTTGCGACTAGCGGGAGGGGGGAGCTGTTTTTT.

In its sample, this clonotype was seen a few times. This chain joins TRBV29-1 and TRBJ1-5, with 9 bases lining up with TRBD1. Trimming cost V 7 bases and J 2 bases; bases outside gene matches: 6. The germline gives CDR1 SQVTM, CDR2 ANQGSEA. This CDR3 has 14 residues. The CDR3 spells CSATGGWGNQPQHF. The CDR3 DNA is TGCAGCGCCACAGGGGGCTGGGGCAATCAGCCCCAGCATTTT.

At least ten counts were recorded for this clonotype. The chain recombines TRBV4-1 with TRBJ1-2; 7 bases are shared with TRBD1. J gave up 6 bases and V 3 bases, and 10 bases lay outside the gene matches. The CDR3 loop spans 15 amino acids. Germline V gene data show CDR1 as MGHRA and CDR2 as YSYEKL. Written as DNA, the CDR3 is TGCGCCAGCAGCCAGGGCCGAGGGGGCTCCCATGGCTACACCTTC. Its protein product is CASSQGRGGSHGYTF.

This clonotype was counted between two and nine times. The chain links TRBV6-2 or TRBV6-3 to TRBJ2-1; 14 bases align to TRBD2. CDR3 length: 16 amino acids. CDR1 and CDR2 (germline): MNHEY, SVGEGT. V trimming: 9 bases; J trimming: 7 bases; junction bases outside the gene matches: 11. The CDR3 DNA sequence: TGTGCCAGTGAATCCGGGACTAGCGGGAGTTTAAATGAGCAGTTCTTC. Translated: CASESGTSGSLNEQFF.

The gene calls are TRBV7-6 and TRBJ2-5, with D perhaps TRBD2 (6 bases). Trimming removed 7 bases from V and 5 bases from J, with 23 bases in between. Germline CDR1 reads SGHVS; CDR2 reads FNYEAQ. The CDR3 covers 16 residues. CDR3 sequence reads: CASTLQGGPGLETQYF. DNA for the CDR3: TGTGCCAGCACCCTTCAGGGAGGTCCTGGATTGGAGACCCAGTACTTC.

This clonotype was detected ten times or more. The chain is built from TRBV20-1 and TRBJ2-1, with 9 bases lining up with TRBD1. Germline trimming cut 6 bases from V and 4 bases from J; bases unmatched to any gene: 7. Germline values: CDR1 DFQATT, CDR2 SNEGSKA (reference sequence). CDR3 length: 14 amino acids. The CDR3 DNA is TGCAGTGCCAGACAGGGGGGGGGTTACAATGAGCAGTTCTTC. Encoded protein: CSARQGGGYNEQFF.

This clonotype was observed a handful of times. V gene TRBV4-3 combines with J gene TRBJ1-2; possible D gene TRBD1, 5 bases. The germline CDR1 and CDR2 sequences are LGHNA and YSLEER. Trimming stripped 0 bases from V and 8 bases from J, with 16 bases between. This CDR3 has 15 amino acids. In DNA form, the CDR3 reads TGCGCCAGCAGCCAAGATTGGGGGGAGTTGCAGGGCTACACCTTC. It yields the protein CASSQDWGELQGYTF.

V usage is TRBV3-1 and J usage is TRBJ2-6; D unresolved. Trimming removed 1 base at V and 0 bases at J, with 4 bases between. CDR3 length: 15 residues. CDR1 and CDR2 (germline): LGHDT, YNNKEL (reference sequence). The CDR3 DNA reads as TGTGCCAGCAGCCAAGCTCTCTCTGGGGCCAACGTCCTGACTTTC. Protein sequence: CASSQALSGANVLTF.

This chain connects TRBV11-2 to TRBJ2-5; D is tentatively TRBD1 or TRBD2 (5 bases each). With 1 base removed from V and 1 base from J, the gap between germline ends came to 22 bases. The CDR3 length is 19 residues. From germline, CDR1 is SGHAT and CDR2 FQNNGV. CDR3 residues: CASSLGVAVGRKTQETQYF. In DNA, the CDR3 is TGTGCCAGCAGCTTAGGGGTCGCCGTGGGACGGAAGACCCAAGAGACCCAGTACTTC.

The V gene is TRBV5-6, the J gene TRBJ2-1; the D gene is possibly TRBD1 (6 bases). There are 14 residues in the CDR3. Germline CDR1 reads SGHDT; CDR2 reads YYEEEE. Trimming stripped 6 bases from V and 8 bases from J, with 18 bases between. CDR3 region: CASTLGARLHEQFF. CDR3 nucleotide sequence: TGTGCCAGCACCCTGGGGGCCAGGCTCCATGAGCAGTTCTTC.

At least ten counts were recorded for this clonotype. CDR3: CSARVGTAINGYTF. The CDR3, as DNA: TGCAGTGCTAGAGTCGGGACAGCGATCAATGGCTACACCTTC. V usage is TRBV20-1 and J usage is TRBJ1-2, with TRBD1 matching 7 bases. The CDR3 totals 14 residues. The germline V gene has CDR1 DFQATT and CDR2 SNEGSKA (reference sequence). With 1 base clipped from V and 6 bases from J, the junction kept 8 bases outside the gene matches.

V usage is TRBV28 and J usage is TRBJ1-5; D not resolved. V lost 5 bases, J lost 7 bases, and 6 bases lay in between. In germline, CDR1 is MDHEN, CDR2 SYDVKM. This CDR3 contains 11 residues. The CDR3 reads CASSPGQPQHF. The CDR3 DNA is TGTGCCAGCAGTCCGGGACAGCCCCAGCATTTT.

This clonotype was observed at least ten times. The chain has TRBV12-3 or TRBV12-4 and TRBJ2-7; 10 bases are a match to TRBD1. J was trimmed by 1 base and V by 5 bases; bases with no gene match: 5. The CDR3 length is 15 residues. The CDR3 loop is CASSTRQGASYEQYF. The DNA of the CDR3 is TGTGCCAGCAGTACGAGACAGGGGGCATCCTACGAGCAGTACTTC.

This clonotype has more than one count but fewer than ten. The chain has TRBV12-3 or TRBV12-4 and TRBJ1-5, with D possibly matching TRBD1 (6 bases). Trimming left V 5 bases short and J 1 base short, with 12 bases between. The CDR3 is made up of 15 amino acids. CDR3 coding DNA: TGTGCCAGCAGTCACGGACAGTTGAGCAATCAGCCCCAGCATTTT. Translated: CASSHGQLSNQPQHF.

The CDR3 DNA reads TGTGCCAGTAGTATCCAGCCCCTATGGACAGGGGTTAATCAGCCCCAGCATTTT. The encoded protein is CASSIQPLWTGVNQPQHF. The chain joins TRBV19 to TRBJ1-5; the match to TRBD1 covers 9 bases. Trimming took 3 bases from V and 4 from J; bases not matched to a gene: 13. In germline, CDR1 is LNHDA, CDR2 SQIVND (reference sequence). The CDR3 is 18 residues long.

The chain carries TRBV15 and TRBJ1-4, with a possible D match to TRBD1 (5 bases). V lost 8 bases and J 7 bases, leaving 17 bases between the germline ends. The germline V gene has CDR1 LNHNV and CDR2 YYDKDF (reference sequence). There are 14 residues in the CDR3. The DNA of the CDR3 is TGTGCCACCTCGGGTGGCGCGAGGGGTGAAAAACTGTTTTTT. Its protein product is CATSGGARGEKLFF.

This clonotype was seen repeatedly, ten times or more. This chain connects TRBV29-1 to TRBJ2-1; 7 bases are a match to TRBD1. V lost 3 bases, J lost 6 bases, and 8 bases stayed unmatched. CDR1 SQVTM and CDR2 ANQGSEA come from the germline V gene. The CDR3 has 14 residues. CDR3 amino acids: CSVDRDRGFNEQFF. CDR3 DNA sequence: TGCAGCGTTGACCGGGACAGAGGATTCAATGAGCAGTTCTTC.

This clonotype was counted only a few times. The chain joins TRBV29-1 to TRBJ2-7; possible D gene TRBD2, 6 bases. The CDR3 loop spans 16 amino acids. CDR1 and CDR2 (germline): SQVTM, ANQGSEA. The CDR3 loop is CVGGSWVGGNVYEQYF. The CDR3 bases are TGCGTTGGAGGAAGTTGGGTGGGAGGAAACGTCTACGAGCAGTACTTC.

In its sample, this clonotype was seen many times. This sequence joins TRBV6-5 and TRBJ2-1; no definite D call. Trimming left V 2 bases short and J 4 bases short, with 6 bases between. Germline CDR1 and CDR2: MNHEY and SVGAGI. The CDR3 has 13 residues. The CDR3: CASSYTSYNEQFF. The CDR3 DNA is TGTGCCAGCAGTTACACCTCTTACAATGAGCAGTTCTTC.

This clonotype was detected many times. The chain employs TRBV5-1 and TRBJ2-7, with TRBD1 matching 8 bases. This CDR3 is 16 amino acids long. V lost 2 bases, J lost 6 bases, and 13 bases stayed unmatched. Germline V gene data show CDR1 as SGHRS and CDR2 as YFSETQ. In DNA, the CDR3 is TGCGCCAGCAGCTTTCGGCGGACAGGGCACACTACCGAGCAGTACTTC. As protein: CASSFRRTGHTTEQYF.

As regards this clonotype: One junction end does not reproduce the germline sequence, and a read error may be involved. The chain uses TRBV20-1 and TRBJ2-1, with D perhaps assigned TRBD1 or TRBD2 (7 bases each). The germline gives CDR1 DFQATT, CDR2 SNEGSKA (reference sequence). The CDR3 has 15 residues. In DNA form, the CDR3 reads TGCAGTGCTAGAGATGAGCGGGACAGAATTACCTGGGTGCCCTTC. This sequence encodes CSARDERDRITWVPF.

This clonotype was found a few times. The chain has TRBV29-1 and TRBJ2-2; TRBD1 is a possible D gene (5 bases). CDR3 length: 15 amino acids. The germline gives CDR1 SQVTM, CDR2 ANQGSEA. V shed 4 bases and J shed 1 base, with 13 bases lying between them. The chain's CDR3 is CSVGLARVNTGELFF. The DNA of the CDR3 is TGCAGCGTTGGACTCGCCAGGGTGAACACCGGGGAGCTGTTTTTT.

V and J are TRBV5-1 and TRBJ1-2; D gene uncertain. Germline CDR1 is SGHRS and CDR2 is YFSETQ. The CDR3 runs 15 residues. V was pared by 1 base and J by 9 bases, with 19 bases between. The CDR3 is CASSLSNSPVPRYTF. In nucleotides, the CDR3 is TGCGCCAGCAGCTTGTCAAACAGCCCGGTCCCACGCTACACCTTC.

This clonotype was found many times. The chain uses TRBV2 and TRBJ2-1; tentative D call: TRBD2 (6 bases). CDR1 SNHLY and CDR2 FYNNEI come from the germline V gene. The CDR3 is 16 amino acids. Trimming stripped 2 bases from V and 0 bases from J, with 11 bases between. CDR3 amino acids: CASSEFGGLSYNEQFF. For the CDR3, the DNA is TGTGCCAGCAGTGAATTCGGGGGACTCTCCTACAATGAGCAGTTCTTC.